Listed here are 14 T cell receptor beta chains from one sample, sequenced in a study of neurological immune-mediated disorders. MiXCR, applied by TCRdb to the 5' RACE reads, yields one record per CDR3 protein. The sample shows roughly 22,000 distinct CDR3 sequences, around 6% of them seen only once. The sample comprised CD8+ T cells from blood. These receptors all stem from a man aged 18 to 29 in good health.

This clonotype was seen repeatedly, ten times or more. V and J are TRBV5-1 and TRBJ2-7; TRBD1 is a possible D gene (6 bases). Germline CDR1 is SGHRS and CDR2 is YFSETQ. Trimming took off 3 bases at V and 2 bases at J, with 12 bases between the two ends. This CDR3 region has 14 residues. In DNA, the CDR3 is TGCGCCAGCAGCTCGCCCGGGACACCCTACGAGCAGTACTTC. This gives the protein CASSSPGTPYEQYF.

This clonotype was seen at least ten times. The chain joins TRBV7-9 to TRBJ2-5, with TRBD1 identical over 11 bases. Germline-derived CDR1 and CDR2 are SEHNR and FQNEAQ (reference sequence). V shed 5 bases, J shed 2 bases, and the junction held 13 bases outside the gene matches. This CDR3 contains 18 residues. DNA of the CDR3: TGTGCCAGCAGCGGACGCCTGACCCGGGACAGGGGGCAAGAGACCCAGTACTTC. Amino acid sequence: CASSGRLTRDRGQETQYF.

This clonotype appeared many times. The chain links TRBV7-9 to TRBJ2-7; D remains unclear. This CDR3 region has 14 residues. Germline V gene lookup returns CDR1 SEHNR and CDR2 FQNEAQ (reference sequence). Trimming removed 1 base from V and 2 bases from J, with 9 bases in between. CDR3 amino acids: CASSLGTVPYEQYF. DNA of the CDR3: TGTGCCAGCAGCTTAGGTACAGTCCCCTACGAGCAGTACTTC.

Many counts were recorded for this clonotype. V is TRBV6-1 and J is TRBJ2-7, with TRBD1 matching 11 bases. J gave up 0 bases and V 3 bases, and 1 base lay outside the gene matches. The germline CDR1 and CDR2 sequences are MNHNS and SASEGT. The CDR3 has 15 amino acids. The CDR3 protein is CASSEGQGGSYEQYF. DNA for the CDR3: TGTGCCAGCAGTGAGGGACAGGGGGGCTCCTACGAGCAGTACTTC.

Many counts were recorded for this clonotype. The V and J genes are TRBV2 and TRBJ2-2; D not certain. Germline CDR1 reads SNHLY; CDR2 reads FYNNEI. This CDR3 region has 16 residues. Trimming shortened V by 3 bases and J by 0 bases, and 11 bases separated the two germline ends. This CDR3 is CASSDGRSANTGELFF. The CDR3 DNA is TGTGCCAGCAGTGACGGAAGGAGCGCGAACACCGGGGAGCTGTTTTTT.

This clonotype was seen repeatedly, ten times or more. The chain is built from TRBV7-9 and TRBJ1-4; 7 positions agree with TRBD1. CDR1 is SEHNR and CDR2 is FQNEAQ in the germline V gene (reference sequence). Trimming removed 4 bases from V and 5 bases from J; junction bases left unmatched: 10. The length of the CDR3 is 16 residues. The CDR3 is CASSSYITGVNEKLFF. In DNA, the CDR3 is TGTGCCAGCAGCTCTTATATTACAGGGGTGAATGAAAAACTGTTTTTT.

This clonotype was picked up many times. V gene TRBV7-9 combines with J gene TRBJ2-3, with 14 bases fitting TRBD2. Germline V CDR1 and CDR2: SEHNR, FQNEAQ (reference sequence). The CDR3 runs 16 residues. J gave up 10 bases and V 2 bases, and 8 bases lay outside the gene matches. The CDR3 DNA sequence: TGTGCCAGCAGCTTACGGGGACTAGCGGGGGTTCTCTCGCAGTATTTT. This translates into CASSLRGLAGVLSQYF.

This clonotype was detected many times. The rearrangement joins TRBV6-5 to TRBJ2-7; 10 bases map to TRBD1. With V trimmed by 6 bases and J by 4 bases, 18 bases remained unmatched. The germline gives CDR1 MNHEY, CDR2 SVGAGI. The length of the CDR3 is 18 residues. The CDR3 sequence: CASSSRRDWTGGKYEQYF. CDR3 sequence (DNA): TGTGCCAGCAGCTCCCGAAGAGACTGGACAGGGGGGAAGTACGAGCAGTACTTC.

This clonotype was found many times. CDR3 region: CATSSRDGYEQYF. Here the CDR3 DNA reads TGTGCCACCAGCAGCCGGGACGGCTACGAGCAGTACTTC. This chain joins TRBV15 and TRBJ2-7, with D possibly called TRBD1 or TRBD2 (5 bases each). V was trimmed by 3 bases and J by 3 bases, leaving 9 bases between them. The CDR3 spans 13 residues. CDR1 and CDR2 from the germline V gene are LNHNV and YYDKDF (reference sequence).

This clonotype has at least ten counts. This chain connects TRBV19 to TRBJ1-2, with D unclear. Germline loops: CDR1 LNHDA, CDR2 SQIVND (reference sequence). The CDR3 runs 13 residues. V lost 6 bases to trimming and J lost 4 bases, with 12 bases between them. The CDR3 DNA follows: TGTGCCAGTAGCCCCAACAGCATCTATGGCTACACCTTC. This sequence encodes CASSPNSIYGYTF.

This clonotype has ten or more counts. V and J are TRBV27 and TRBJ2-1; D gene unclear. The CDR3 is made up of 12 amino acids. Germline CDR1 reads MNHEY; CDR2 reads SMNVEV (reference sequence). V gave up 2 bases and J gave up 8 bases, with 7 bases separating them. CDR3 nucleotide sequence: TGTGCCAGCAGTTTACTCGGAGATGAGCAGTTCTTC. Protein: CASSLLGDEQFF.

This clonotype has more than one count but fewer than ten. This chain links TRBV6-4 with TRBJ2-1; 10 positions match TRBD2. This CDR3 is 16 amino acids long. V lost 0 bases, J lost 4 bases, and 3 bases stayed unmatched. Germline values: CDR1 MRHNA, CDR2 SNTAGT. CDR3 in amino acids: CASSDSQRGGYNEQFF. CDR3 sequence (DNA): TGTGCCAGCAGTGACTCCCAGCGGGGGGGATACAATGAGCAGTTCTTC.

This clonotype was observed many times. This chain links TRBV20-1 with TRBJ1-1; 9 nucleotides agree with TRBD1. The CDR3 length is 20 residues. Germline V lookup: CDR1 DFQATT, CDR2 SNEGSKA (reference sequence). The junction had 18 bases not matched to a gene; V was cut back by 1 base and J by 0 bases. CDR3 in DNA: TGCAGTGCTAGAGGTTATCAAGGGGGGACAGGGAAGGGGGTGAACACTGAAGCTTTCTTT. This gives the protein CSARGYQGGTGKGVNTEAFF.

This clonotype was picked up many times. The genes are TRBV5-1 and TRBJ2-1, with a possible D match to TRBD2 (5 bases). V was clipped by 2 bases and J by 4 bases, with 13 bases between them. The CDR3 spans 15 residues. CDR1 and CDR2 (germline): SGHRS, YFSETQ. CDR3 residues: CASSFEEALYNEQFF. The DNA of the CDR3 is TGCGCCAGCAGCTTCGAGGAGGCTCTATACAATGAGCAGTTCTTC.